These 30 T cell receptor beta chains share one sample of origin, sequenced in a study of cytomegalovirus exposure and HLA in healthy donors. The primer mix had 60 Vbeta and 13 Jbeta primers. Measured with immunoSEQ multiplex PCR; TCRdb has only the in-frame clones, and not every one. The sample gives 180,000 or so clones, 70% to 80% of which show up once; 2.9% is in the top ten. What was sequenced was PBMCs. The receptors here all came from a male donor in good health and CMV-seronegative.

The CDR3 sequence: CASSNALALNNEQFF. In DNA, the CDR3 is TGTGCCAGCAGCAATGCACTAGCGCTCAACAATGAGCAGTTCTTC. This chain connects TRBV28 to TRBJ2-1, with 7 nucleotides matching TRBD2. With V trimmed by 6 bases and J by 5 bases, 10 bases remained unmatched. The CDR3 has 15 amino acids. Germline CDR1 and CDR2: MDHEN and SYDVKM.

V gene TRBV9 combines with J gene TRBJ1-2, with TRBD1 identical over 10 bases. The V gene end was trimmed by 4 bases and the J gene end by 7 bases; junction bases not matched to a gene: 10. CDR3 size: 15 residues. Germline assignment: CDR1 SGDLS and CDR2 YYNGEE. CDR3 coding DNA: TGTGCCAGCAGCTCAAAGCCGGGACAGGGGTTTGGCTACACCTTC. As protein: CASSSKPGQGFGYTF. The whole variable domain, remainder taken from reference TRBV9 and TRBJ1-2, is DSGVTQTPKHLITATGQRVTLRCSPRSGDLSVYWYQQSLDQGLQFLIQYYNGEERAKGNILERFSAQQFPDLHSELNLSSLELGDSALYFCASSSKPGQGFGYTFGSGTRLTVV.

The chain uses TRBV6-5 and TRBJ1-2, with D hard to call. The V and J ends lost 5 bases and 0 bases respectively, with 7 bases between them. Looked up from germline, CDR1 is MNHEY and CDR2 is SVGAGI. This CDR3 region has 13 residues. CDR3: CASSPTTNYGYTF. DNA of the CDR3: TGTGCCAGCAGTCCGACAACTAACTATGGCTACACCTTC.

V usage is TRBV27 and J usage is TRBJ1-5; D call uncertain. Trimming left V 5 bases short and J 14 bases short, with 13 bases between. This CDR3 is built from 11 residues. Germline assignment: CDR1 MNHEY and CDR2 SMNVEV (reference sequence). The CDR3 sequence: CASSPIPQEHF. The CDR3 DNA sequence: TGTGCCAGCAGTCCTATACCGCAGGAGCATTTT.

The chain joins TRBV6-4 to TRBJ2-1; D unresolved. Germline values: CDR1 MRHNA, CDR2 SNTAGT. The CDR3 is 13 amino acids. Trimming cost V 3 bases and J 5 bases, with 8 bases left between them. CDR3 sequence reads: CASSDFADNEQFF. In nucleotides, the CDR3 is TGTGCCAGCAGTGATTTCGCAGACAATGAGCAGTTCTTC.

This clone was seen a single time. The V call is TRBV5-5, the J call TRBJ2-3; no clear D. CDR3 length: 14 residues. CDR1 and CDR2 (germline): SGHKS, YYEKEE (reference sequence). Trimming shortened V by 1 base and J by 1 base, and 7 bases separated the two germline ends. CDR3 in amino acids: CASSLSPGTDTQYF. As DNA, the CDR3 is TGTGCCAGCAGCTTGTCTCCTGGCACAGATACGCAGTATTTT.

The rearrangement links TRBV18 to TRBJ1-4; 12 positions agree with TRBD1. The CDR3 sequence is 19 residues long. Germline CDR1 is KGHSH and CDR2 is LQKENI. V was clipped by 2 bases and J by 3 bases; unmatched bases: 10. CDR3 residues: CASSPIAGTGGMANEKLFF. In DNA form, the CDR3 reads TGTGCCAGCTCACCAATTGCCGGGACAGGGGGCATGGCTAATGAAAAACTGTTTTTT.

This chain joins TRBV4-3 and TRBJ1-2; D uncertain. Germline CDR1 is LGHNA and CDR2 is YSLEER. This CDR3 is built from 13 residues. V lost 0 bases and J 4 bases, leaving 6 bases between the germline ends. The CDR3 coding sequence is TGCGCCAGCAGCCAAGATTCCAGCTATGGCTACACCTTC. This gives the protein CASSQDSSYGYTF.

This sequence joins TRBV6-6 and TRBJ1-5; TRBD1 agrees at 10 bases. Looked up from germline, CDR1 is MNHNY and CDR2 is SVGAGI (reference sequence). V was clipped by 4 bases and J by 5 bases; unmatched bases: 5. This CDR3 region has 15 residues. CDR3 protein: CASSFAGTGDQPQHF. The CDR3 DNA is TGTGCCAGCAGTTTTGCCGGGACAGGGGATCAGCCCCAGCATTTT.

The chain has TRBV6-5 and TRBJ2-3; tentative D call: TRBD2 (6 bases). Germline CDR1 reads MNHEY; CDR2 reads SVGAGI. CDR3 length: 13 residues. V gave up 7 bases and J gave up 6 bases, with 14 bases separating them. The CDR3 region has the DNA TGTGCCAGCACCGACACTGCGGGGGATACGCAGTATTTT. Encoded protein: CASTDTAGDTQYF.

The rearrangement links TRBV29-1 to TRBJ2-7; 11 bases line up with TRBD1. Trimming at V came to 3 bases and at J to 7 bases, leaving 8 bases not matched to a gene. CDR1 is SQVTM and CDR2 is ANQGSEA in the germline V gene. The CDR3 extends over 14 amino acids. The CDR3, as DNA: TGCAGCGTTGATTGGGGGACAGGGGGTGGGGAGCAGTACTTC. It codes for CSVDWGTGGGEQYF.

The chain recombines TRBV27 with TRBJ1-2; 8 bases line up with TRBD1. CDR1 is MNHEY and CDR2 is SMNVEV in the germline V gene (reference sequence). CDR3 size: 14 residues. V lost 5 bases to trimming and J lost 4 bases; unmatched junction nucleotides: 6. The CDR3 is CASSDRGSGYGYTF. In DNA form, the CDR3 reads TGTGCCAGCAGTGACAGGGGAAGCGGCTATGGCTACACCTTC.

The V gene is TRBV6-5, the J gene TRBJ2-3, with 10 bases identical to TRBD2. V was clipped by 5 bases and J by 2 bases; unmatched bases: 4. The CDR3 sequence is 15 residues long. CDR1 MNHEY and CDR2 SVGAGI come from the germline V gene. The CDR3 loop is CASSRSGGDTDTQYF. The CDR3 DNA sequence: TGTGCCAGCAGTCGGAGCGGGGGGGACACAGATACGCAGTATTTT.

This chain's CDR3 is CASSYSKGSIFHF. CDR3 DNA sequence: TGTGCCAGCAGTTACTCAAAGGGGTCTATTTTCCACTTT. This sequence joins TRBV6-5 and TRBJ1-6, with TRBD1 as a possible D gene (5 bases). In germline, CDR1 is MNHEY, CDR2 SVGAGI. The V and J ends lost 0 bases and 17 bases respectively, with 14 bases between them. This CDR3 is 13 amino acids long.

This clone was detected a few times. Here the CDR3 reads CASSSHPLRLARSLDTQYF. The CDR3 DNA sequence: TGTGCCAGCAGTTCCCATCCCCTCCGGCTAGCGCGGTCTCTGGATACGCAGTATTTT. The chain combines TRBV28 with TRBJ2-3, with D possibly TRBD2 on 6 matching bases. V was pared by 4 bases and J by 6 bases, with 29 bases between. This CDR3 comprises 19 residues. The germline gives CDR1 MDHEN, CDR2 SYDVKM.

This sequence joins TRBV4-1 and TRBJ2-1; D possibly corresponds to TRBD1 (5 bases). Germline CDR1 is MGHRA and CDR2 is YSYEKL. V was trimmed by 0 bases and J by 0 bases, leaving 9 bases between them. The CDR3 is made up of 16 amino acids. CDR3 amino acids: CASSQDQGVSYNEQFF. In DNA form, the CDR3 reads TGCGCCAGCAGCCAAGATCAAGGGGTCTCCTACAATGAGCAGTTCTTC.

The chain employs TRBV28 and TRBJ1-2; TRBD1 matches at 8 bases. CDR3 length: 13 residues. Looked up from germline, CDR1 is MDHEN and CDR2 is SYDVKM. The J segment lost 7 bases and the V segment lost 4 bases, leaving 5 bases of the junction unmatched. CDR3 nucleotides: TGTGCCAGCAGTTCCGGGACAGGTGGTGGCTACACCTTC. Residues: CASSSGTGGGYTF.

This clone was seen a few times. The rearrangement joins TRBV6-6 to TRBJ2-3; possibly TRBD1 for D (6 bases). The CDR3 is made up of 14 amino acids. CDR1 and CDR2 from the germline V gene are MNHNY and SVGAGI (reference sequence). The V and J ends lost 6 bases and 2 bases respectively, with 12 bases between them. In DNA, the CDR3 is TGTGCCAGCAGACCAACAGGGTCCACAGATACGCAGTATTTT. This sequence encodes CASRPTGSTDTQYF.

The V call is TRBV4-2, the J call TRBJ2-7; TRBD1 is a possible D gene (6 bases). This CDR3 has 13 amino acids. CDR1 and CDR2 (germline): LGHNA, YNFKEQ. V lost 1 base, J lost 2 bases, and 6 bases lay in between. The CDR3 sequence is CASSQGDTYEQYF. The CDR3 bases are TGTGCCAGCAGCCAAGGGGACACCTACGAGCAGTACTTC.

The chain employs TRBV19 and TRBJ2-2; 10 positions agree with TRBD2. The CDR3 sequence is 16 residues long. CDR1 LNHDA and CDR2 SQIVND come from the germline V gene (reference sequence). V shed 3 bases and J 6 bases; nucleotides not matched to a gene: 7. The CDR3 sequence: CASSISSGSFAGELFF. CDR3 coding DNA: TGTGCCAGTAGTATCTCTAGCGGGAGTTTTGCCGGGGAGCTGTTTTTT.

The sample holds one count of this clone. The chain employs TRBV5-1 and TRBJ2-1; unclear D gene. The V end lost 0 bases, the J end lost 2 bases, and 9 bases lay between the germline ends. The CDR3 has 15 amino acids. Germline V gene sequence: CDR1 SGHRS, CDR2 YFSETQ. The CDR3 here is CASSLVYRAYNEQFF. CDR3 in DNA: TGCGCCAGCAGCTTGGTATACCGGGCCTACAATGAGCAGTTCTTC.

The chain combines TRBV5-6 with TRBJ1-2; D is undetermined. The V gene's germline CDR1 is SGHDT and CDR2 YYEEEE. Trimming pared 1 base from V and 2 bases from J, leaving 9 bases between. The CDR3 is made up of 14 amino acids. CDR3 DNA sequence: TGTGCCAGCAGCTTGTGGCGGCAGAACTATGGCTACACCTTC. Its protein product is CASSLWRQNYGYTF. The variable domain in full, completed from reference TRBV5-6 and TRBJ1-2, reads DAGVTQSPTHLIKTRGQQVTLRCSPKSGHDTVSWYQQALGQGPQFIFQYYEEEERQRGNFPDRFSGHQFPNYSSELNVNALLLGDSALYLCASSLWRQNYGYTFGSGTRLTVV.

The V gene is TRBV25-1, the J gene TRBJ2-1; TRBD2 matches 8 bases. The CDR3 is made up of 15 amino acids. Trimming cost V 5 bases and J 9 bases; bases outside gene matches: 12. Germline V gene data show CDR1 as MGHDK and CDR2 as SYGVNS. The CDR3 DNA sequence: TGTGCCAGCAGTTGGATAGCGGGATTGGGGGTTGAGCAGTTCTTC. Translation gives CASSWIAGLGVEQFF.

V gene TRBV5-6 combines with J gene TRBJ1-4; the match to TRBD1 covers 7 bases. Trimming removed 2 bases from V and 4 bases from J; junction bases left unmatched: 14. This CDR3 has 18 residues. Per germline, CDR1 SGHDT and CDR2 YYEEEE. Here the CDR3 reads CASSFLDVGQAVNEKLFF. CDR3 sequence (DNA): TGTGCCAGCAGCTTCCTTGATGTAGGACAGGCTGTTAATGAAAAACTGTTTTTT.

CDR3 bases: TGTGCCAGCTGGGACAGTCATCACGAGCAGTACTTC. It encodes CASWDSHHEQYF. The chain has TRBV6-5 and TRBJ2-7; 7 bases map to TRBD1. Per germline, CDR1 MNHEY and CDR2 SVGAGI. The CDR3 length is 12 residues. The V segment lost 8 bases and the J segment 5 bases; nucleotides outside the gene matches: 6.

In DNA form, the CDR3 reads TGTGCCAGCAGGAAGGGGGCTGGAGATACGCAGTATTTT. Amino acid sequence: CASRKGAGDTQYF. This chain connects TRBV7-2 to TRBJ2-3; 7 nucleotides match TRBD1. This CDR3 is 13 amino acids long. V trimming: 6 bases; J trimming: 5 bases; junction bases outside the gene matches: 5. Germline V gene data show CDR1 as SGHTA and CDR2 as FQGNSA.

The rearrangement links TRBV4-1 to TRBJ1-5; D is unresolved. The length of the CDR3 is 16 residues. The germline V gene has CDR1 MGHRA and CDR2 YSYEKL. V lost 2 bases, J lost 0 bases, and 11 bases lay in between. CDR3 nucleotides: TGCGCCAGCAGCCAAAACGCAGGTTATAGCAATCAGCCCCAGCATTTT. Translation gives CASSQNAGYSNQPQHF.

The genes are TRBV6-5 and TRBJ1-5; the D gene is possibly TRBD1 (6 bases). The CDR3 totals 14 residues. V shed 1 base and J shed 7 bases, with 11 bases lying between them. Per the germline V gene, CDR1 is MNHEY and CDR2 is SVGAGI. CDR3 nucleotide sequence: TGTGCCAGCAGTTACTTCGGGGGGGCGCAGCCCCAGCATTTT. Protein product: CASSYFGGAQPQHF.

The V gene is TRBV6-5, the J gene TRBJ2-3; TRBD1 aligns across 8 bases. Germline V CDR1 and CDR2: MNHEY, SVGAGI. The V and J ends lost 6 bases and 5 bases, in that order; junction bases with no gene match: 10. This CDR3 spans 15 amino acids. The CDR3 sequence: CASRQPTGVQDTQYF. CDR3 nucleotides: TGTGCCAGCAGACAACCGACAGGGGTGCAAGATACGCAGTATTTT.

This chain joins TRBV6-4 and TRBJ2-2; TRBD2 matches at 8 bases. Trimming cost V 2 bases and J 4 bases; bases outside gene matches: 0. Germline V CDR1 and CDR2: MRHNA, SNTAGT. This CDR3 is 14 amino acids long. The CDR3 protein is CASSDGTSTGELFF. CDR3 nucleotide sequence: TGTGCCAGCAGTGACGGGACTAGCACCGGGGAGCTGTTTTTT.